Presented here are 18 T cell receptor beta chains from one specimen sequenced in a study of T cell repertoires in cytomegalovirus infection. Their antigens remain unidentified. TCRdb independently ran MiXCR on the reads; one entry per CDR3 protein. The sample shows roughly 990,000 distinct CDR3 sequences, 31% of them seen only once. Source: cultured CD8+ T cells from PBMCs, taken from culture after CMV antigen stimulation. These receptors came from a human donor in good health (CMV status not recorded). Some clones in this sample may be carry-over from other donors' samples.

The CDR3 nucleotides are TGTGCCAGCAGCCCGGACACACAAACCTACAATGAGCAGTTCTTC. Protein: CASSPDTQTYNEQFF. This chain uses TRBV7-9 with TRBJ2-1; D possibly corresponds to TRBD1 (5 bases). From germline, CDR1 is SEHNR and CDR2 FQNEAQ (reference sequence). V shed 5 bases and J shed 2 bases, with 13 bases lying between them. This CDR3 has 15 residues.

The chain recombines TRBV5-5 with TRBJ2-1; no clear D gene. Germline CDR1 SGHKS, CDR2 YYEKEE (reference sequence). The CDR3 has 16 residues. Trimming stripped 1 base from V and 3 bases from J, with 14 bases between. The CDR3 protein is CASSLRDTQFYNEQFF. CDR3 nucleotides: TGTGCCAGCAGCTTGAGAGACACACAGTTCTACAATGAGCAGTTCTTC. Filled out from reference TRBV5-5 and TRBJ2-1, the complete variable domain reads DAGVTQSPTHLIKTRGQQVTLRCSPISGHKSVSWYQQVLGQGPQFIFQYYEKEERGRGNFPDRFSARQFPNYSSELNVNALLLGDSALYLCASSLRDTQFYNEQFFGPGTRLTVL.

This clonotype has just a few counts. The rearrangement links TRBV5-5 to TRBJ1-1; TRBD1 agrees at 7 bases. This CDR3 contains 15 residues. Germline trimming cut 2 bases from V and 2 bases from J; bases unmatched to any gene: 6. CDR1 is SGHKS, CDR2 YYEKEE, per germline (reference sequence). CDR3 sequence: CASSFDEGANTEAFF. The CDR3 DNA sequence: TGTGCCAGCAGCTTTGACGAGGGGGCAAACACTGAAGCTTTCTTT.

This clonotype was counted once. This sequence joins TRBV29-1 and TRBJ1-4; D perhaps matches TRBD1 (5 bases). Per germline, CDR1 SQVTM and CDR2 ANQGSEA. V lost 7 bases, J lost 3 bases, and 21 bases lay in between. The CDR3 is 16 residues long. CDR3 coding DNA: TGCAGCGCCAAAGGAGGGACCTTGACCCCTAATGAAAAACTGTTTTTT. It codes for CSAKGGTLTPNEKLFF.

This clonotype was seen many times. V usage is TRBV7-8 and J usage is TRBJ1-5; 7 bases are a match to TRBD1. The germline V gene has CDR1 SGHVS and CDR2 FQNEAQ. CDR3 size: 15 residues. Losses at the gene ends were 2 bases for V and 5 bases for J; bases not matched to a gene: 6. This CDR3 reads CASSLYRGWDQPQHF. CDR3 DNA sequence: TGTGCCAGCAGCTTATACAGGGGATGGGATCAGCCCCAGCATTTT.

The J gene is TRBJ2-1, the V gene TRBV3-1, with 10 bases fitting TRBD2. The trim removed 7 bases at V and 10 bases at J, leaving 19 bases unmatched. The CDR3 is made up of 17 amino acids. The germline CDR1 and CDR2 sequences are LGHDT and YNNKEL (reference sequence). The CDR3 nucleotides are TGTGCCAGCACCCCACGAGAGGCTAGCGGGGGTTACGAGGAGCAGTTCTTC. This encodes CASTPREASGGYEEQFF.

This clonotype appeared a few times. V usage is TRBV6-5 and J usage is TRBJ2-1, with D perhaps assigned TRBD1 or TRBD2 (5 bases each). Per the germline V gene, CDR1 is MNHEY and CDR2 is SVGAGI. V was pared by 5 bases and J by 2 bases, with 13 bases between. CDR3 length: 15 residues. CDR3 protein: CASSLRDAAYNEQFF. CDR3 DNA: TGTGCCAGCAGTCTCCGGGACGCGGCCTACAATGAGCAGTTCTTC.

This clonotype was picked up a small number of times. The chain couples TRBV19 to TRBJ2-1; D gene unclear. Trimming shortened V by 1 base and J by 4 bases, and 14 bases separated the two germline ends. Germline V gene data show CDR1 as LNHDA and CDR2 as SQIVND (reference sequence). The CDR3 is 16 residues long. The CDR3 is CASSIGWAYQYNEQFF. CDR3 nucleotides: TGTGCCAGTAGTATAGGATGGGCCTACCAATACAATGAGCAGTTCTTC.

This clonotype was found a few times. CDR3 sequence reads: CASSTGTSGGTYQETQYF. CDR3 DNA sequence: TGTGCCAGCAGTACCGGGACTAGCGGGGGCACCTACCAAGAGACCCAGTACTTC. The chain has TRBV11-1 and TRBJ2-5, with 14 bases that match TRBD2. Germline lookup yields CDR1 SGHAT and CDR2 FQDESV (reference sequence). The CDR3 extends over 18 amino acids. V trimming: 6 bases; J trimming: 0 bases; junction bases outside the gene matches: 9. The entire variable domain, with the rest obtained from reference TRBV11-1 and TRBJ2-5, is as follows: EAEVAQSPRYKITEKSQAVAFWCDPISGHATLYWYRQILGQGPELLVQFQDESVVDDSQLPKDRFSAERLKGVDSTLKIQPAELGDSAMYLCASSTGTSGGTYQETQYFGPGTRLLVL.

This clonotype was found a few times. The rearrangement uses TRBV19 and TRBJ1-1, with 7 bases matching TRBD1. The CDR3 consists of 14 residues. Germline trimming cut 7 bases from V and 3 bases from J; bases unmatched to any gene: 8. From germline, CDR1 is LNHDA and CDR2 SQIVND (reference sequence). In nucleotides, the CDR3 is TGTGCCAGTAAGGGGGGGACAGCTTACACTGAAGCTTTCTTT. Translated: CASKGGTAYTEAFF.

This clonotype was counted only a few times. The rearrangement uses TRBV12-3 or TRBV12-4 and TRBJ1-5, with no clear D. The V gene lost 3 bases and the J gene lost 7 bases, with 16 bases spanning the gap. The CDR3 consists of 15 residues. The CDR3 DNA reads as TGTGCCAGCAGTTTTGGGGAAATGCCAAACCAGCCCCAGCATTTT. Translation gives CASSFGEMPNQPQHF.

For this clonotype: A read error is possible here, since a much larger clone lies one base away. J is TRBJ1-6 and V is TRBV6-6; D uncertain. The CDR3 extends over 15 amino acids. Germline V gene data show CDR1 as MNHNY and CDR2 as SVGAGI (reference sequence). The CDR3 sequence is CVSSYSMADNSPLHF. The CDR3 DNA sequence: TGTGTCAGCAGTTACTCGATGGCAGACAATTCACCCCTCCACTTT.

The genes are TRBV25-1 and TRBJ1-6; tentatively, D is TRBD1 (6 bases). Trimming shortened V by 3 bases and J by 1 base, and 7 bases separated the two germline ends. Looked up from germline, CDR1 is MGHDK and CDR2 is SYGVNS. There are 15 residues in the CDR3. The CDR3 region is CASSDGQSYNSPLHF. DNA for the CDR3: TGTGCCAGCAGTGACGGACAGTCCTATAATTCACCCCTCCACTTT. The full variable domain, in which reference TRBV25-1 and TRBJ1-6 provide the parts outside the CDR3, is EADIYQTPRYLVIGTGKKITLECSQTMGHDKMYWYQQDPGMELHLIHYSYGVNSTEKGDLSSESTVSRIRTEHFPLTLESARPSHTSQYLCASSDGQSYNSPLHFGNGTRLTVT.

J is TRBJ2-1 and V is TRBV7-6, with D perhaps matching TRBD1 or TRBD2 (5 bases each). Per the germline V gene, CDR1 is SGHVS and CDR2 is FNYEAQ. V lost 3 bases and J lost 3, with 12 bases in between. This CDR3 is 15 amino acids long. In DNA, the CDR3 is TGTGCCAGCAGCTTGGGGACCCTCCTCTACAATGAGCAGTTCTTC. This gives the protein CASSLGTLLYNEQFF.

The chain is built from TRBV7-6 and TRBJ2-1, with TRBD1 identical over 9 bases. Germline CDR1 SGHVS, CDR2 FNYEAQ. The CDR3 contains 16 residues. The V segment lost 4 bases and the J segment 3 bases; nucleotides outside the gene matches: 7. In DNA, the CDR3 is TGTGCCAGCAGCTACCCCGGGACAGGGTTCTACAATGAGCAGTTCTTC. As protein: CASSYPGTGFYNEQFF.

The rearrangement joins TRBV28 to TRBJ2-5; 7 nucleotides match TRBD1. V was clipped by 6 bases and J by 4 bases; unmatched bases: 11. The CDR3 runs 15 residues. Germline lookup yields CDR1 MDHEN and CDR2 SYDVKM. The CDR3 is CASRLRGQVGETQYF. CDR3 in DNA: TGTGCCAGCAGGCTGAGGGGGCAAGTTGGAGAGACCCAGTACTTC.

This clonotype appeared a few times. The chain employs TRBV19 and TRBJ1-1, with TRBD1 as a possible D gene (5 bases). The germline V gene encodes CDR1 LNHDA and CDR2 SQIVND (reference sequence). Trimming pared 3 bases from V and 0 bases from J, leaving 8 bases between. This CDR3 spans 14 amino acids. This CDR3 reads CASSMGRLNTEAFF. The DNA for the CDR3 is TGTGCCAGTAGTATGGGACGTCTGAACACTGAAGCTTTCTTT.

The rearrangement links TRBV7-9 to TRBJ2-7; possibly TRBD2 for D (6 bases). The CDR3 has 15 amino acids. Per germline, CDR1 SEHNR and CDR2 FQNEAQ (reference sequence). V gave up 3 bases and J gave up 1 base, with 13 bases separating them. The CDR3 DNA reads as TGTGCCAGCAGCTTCTCCGGGAGATCTTCCTACGAGCAGTACTTC. It yields the protein CASSFSGRSSYEQYF.